This TCR beta chain emerged from a study of blood T cells in healthy people across ages. Study-wide results and limits: Greater diversity and more naive CD4+ cells were seen in long-lived donors than in aged donors.

The authors drew around 11 milliliters of peripheral blood from each donor. The CDR3 runs 14 residues. V was pared by 2 bases and J by 3 bases, with 8 bases between. This clonotype has more than one count but fewer than ten. No antigen is known for it. Primers used in a second PCR of about 6 to 11 cycles were a sample-barcoded 5' primer and a J-beta primer mix. Every cDNA molecule carried a tag from a template-switch adaptor bearing 12 random nucleotides. TCRdb reprocessed the 5' RACE reads via MiXCR and lists one record per CDR3 protein. Of approximately 790,000 distinct CDR3 sequences in the sample, about 62% were seen once.

The clonotype comes from a man aged 30 to 45 in good health. This chain uses TRBV12-3 or TRBV12-4 with TRBJ1-5, with D hard to call. Sequenced: blood. CDR3 amino acids: CASSLNSHNQPQHF. The CDR3 DNA reads as TGTGCCAGCAGTTTAAACAGCCACAATCAGCCCCAGCATTTT.